Below, 16 T cell receptor beta chains from the same sample are listed, as sequenced in a study of neurological immune-mediated disorders. One entry per CDR3 protein results from TCRdb running MiXCR on the 5' RACE reads. Here the sample spans 25,000 to 30,000 distinct CDR3 sequences, approximately 22% being singletons. Sequencing used CD4+ T cells from blood. These receptors came from a man between 45 and 60 years old with HTLV-1-associated myelopathy (HAM/TSP).

This clonotype was found many times. The chain joins TRBV29-1 to TRBJ2-3; the match to TRBD2 covers 8 bases. CDR1 is SQVTM and CDR2 is ANQGSEA in the germline V gene. V lost 5 bases to trimming and J lost 6 bases; unmatched junction nucleotides: 4. The CDR3 is 12 amino acids. CDR3 coding DNA: TGCAGCGTTTCGGGAGGGGGTGATACGCAGTATTTT. This translates into CSVSGGGDTQYF.

This clonotype was seen many times. This rearrangement joins TRBV10-3 to TRBJ1-1; perhaps TRBD1 as D (5 bases). The V and J ends lost 2 bases and 1 base respectively, with 5 bases between them. The CDR3 consists of 13 residues. CDR1 ENHRY and CDR2 SYGVKD come from the germline V gene. The CDR3 spells CAISERGNTEAFF. In DNA, the CDR3 is TGTGCCATCAGTGAGAGGGGGAACACTGAAGCTTTCTTT.

This clonotype was counted at least ten times. V and J are TRBV5-1 and TRBJ2-6; TRBD2 might be the D (5 bases). V was clipped by 3 bases and J by 0 bases, with 7 bases between them. The CDR3 contains 15 residues. Per the germline V gene, CDR1 is SGHRS and CDR2 is YFSETQ. The CDR3 loop is CASSWRYSGANVLTF. CDR3 DNA sequence: TGCGCCAGCAGCTGGAGGTACTCTGGGGCCAACGTCCTGACTTTC.

The chain couples TRBV5-1 to TRBJ1-1; 8 bases are shared with TRBD1. V lost 6 bases, J lost 3 bases, and 10 bases stayed unmatched. Germline V CDR1 and CDR2: SGHRS, YFSETQ. This CDR3 has 15 amino acids. The CDR3 spells CASNTGQGAYTEAFF. CDR3 DNA: TGCGCCAGCAACACCGGGCAGGGGGCGTACACTGAAGCTTTCTTT.

Relative to its sample, this clonotype is large (0.1 to 1%). The J gene is TRBJ1-1, the V gene TRBV7-3; D remains unclear. In germline, CDR1 is SGHTA, CDR2 FQGTGA. V was clipped by 1 base and J by 2 bases, with 8 bases between them. The CDR3 has 14 amino acids. CDR3 sequence reads: CASSLIRENTEAFF. CDR3 nucleotide sequence: TGTGCCAGCAGCTTAATCCGGGAAAACACTGAAGCTTTCTTT.

The table lists this clonotype with many counts. DNA for the CDR3: TGTGCCAGCAGCGGGGGGCCTGGTACTGAAGCTTTCTTT. Protein product: CASSGGPGTEAFF. The V call is TRBV2, the J call TRBJ1-1; TRBD1 might be the D (6 bases). Trimming left V 6 bases short and J 5 bases short, with 13 bases between. CDR3 length: 13 residues. Germline V gene sequence: CDR1 SNHLY, CDR2 FYNNEI.

For this clonotype: An end of the junction differs from the germline gene, which may be a read error. The genes are TRBV10-1 and TRBJ2-2; D gene unclear. The CDR3 runs to 13 residues. Germline assignment: CDR1 WNHNN and CDR2 SYGVQD (reference sequence). Here the CDR3 reads CDSRPSETGELFF. CDR3 DNA: TGCGACAGCAGGCCCAGTGAAACCGGGGAGCTGTTTTTT.

This clonotype was seen repeatedly, ten times or more. The gene calls are TRBV27 and TRBJ2-7; TRBD1 might be the D (5 bases). Germline CDR1 and CDR2: MNHEY and SMNVEV (reference sequence). The CDR3 has 14 residues. The V and J ends lost 6 bases and 0 bases respectively, with 12 bases between them. CDR3 amino acids: CASSETAFSYEQYF. The CDR3 DNA is TGTGCCAGCAGCGAGACAGCTTTCTCCTACGAGCAGTACTTC.

This clonotype was found many times. The rearrangement joins TRBV7-2 to TRBJ2-1, with TRBD2 identical over 7 bases. This CDR3 is 16 amino acids long. Germline CDR1 is SGHTA and CDR2 is FQGNSA. Trimming cost V 0 bases and J 0 bases; bases outside gene matches: 2. The DNA for the CDR3 is TGTGCCAGCAGCTTAGCGGCGGGAGTCTCCTACAATGAGCAGTTCTTC. The encoded protein is CASSLAAGVSYNEQFF.

This clonotype was observed many times. The J gene is TRBJ2-7, the V gene TRBV6-5; TRBD1 matches 8 bases. The length of the CDR3 is 16 residues. V gave up 4 bases and J gave up 6 bases; unmatched junction bases: 14. Germline CDR1 and CDR2: MNHEY and SVGAGI. The CDR3 spells CASSSPGRGRVGEQYF. The CDR3 DNA is TGTGCCAGCAGTTCCCCGGGCAGGGGGCGCGTAGGCGAGCAGTACTTC.

This clonotype was recorded many times. CDR3 sequence (DNA): TGTGCCAGCAGTGAAGCGGGTTCTGGACAGTCCTATGGCTACACCTTC. This encodes CASSEAGSGQSYGYTF. The chain couples TRBV6-1 to TRBJ1-2, with D possibly TRBD1 on 6 matching bases. Trimming removed 0 bases at V and 4 bases at J, with 15 bases between. Germline loops: CDR1 MNHNS, CDR2 SASEGT. This CDR3 has 16 residues.

This sequence joins TRBV6-4 and TRBJ1-2; D gene ambiguous. V lost 3 bases to trimming and J lost 7 bases, with 12 bases between them. This CDR3 has 13 amino acids. Germline CDR1 is MRHNA and CDR2 is SNTAGT. The CDR3 spells CASSESGVSGYTF. CDR3 bases: TGTGCCAGCAGTGAGTCAGGCGTGAGTGGCTACACCTTC.

The chain is built from TRBV5-1 and TRBJ2-6, with a possible D match to TRBD2 (6 bases). CDR3 length: 16 amino acids. Germline V gene data show CDR1 as SGHRS and CDR2 as YFSETQ. V lost 0 bases to trimming and J lost 2 bases, with 9 bases between them. CDR3 bases: TGCGCCAGCAGCTTGGGGGAGGCTCCTGGGGCCAACGTCCTGACTTTC. Residues: CASSLGEAPGANVLTF.

This clonotype was seen a few times. Germline and junction disagree at one end, which may indicate a read error. The chain has TRBV12-3 or TRBV12-4 and TRBJ1-6; 8 bases align to TRBD1. The CDR3 has 17 amino acids. DNA for the CDR3: TGTGACAACAGTCGTCCGCAGGGGGCGTCCTATAATTCACCTCTCCACTTT. Amino acids: CDNSRPQGASYNSPLHF.

V gene TRBV12-3 or TRBV12-4 combines with J gene TRBJ2-7; D ambiguous. The CDR3 runs 15 residues. Trimming removed 5 bases at V and 1 base at J, with 15 bases between. This chain's CDR3 is CASSPALYFSYEQYF. Written as DNA, the CDR3 is TGTGCCAGCAGTCCCGCCCTCTACTTTTCCTACGAGCAGTACTTC.

This clonotype was counted many times. The chain recombines TRBV12-3 or TRBV12-4 with TRBJ1-2; D not resolved. The V end lost 7 bases, the J end lost 4 bases, and 25 bases lay between the germline ends. The CDR3 loop spans 17 amino acids. The CDR3 is CASTSVRGVRAIYGYTF. Here the CDR3 DNA reads TGTGCCAGCACCTCCGTACGCGGCGTCCGGGCGATCTATGGCTACACCTTC.